The clone carrying this T cell receptor beta chain has just a few counts. Its antigen is undetermined. The V end was cut by 2 bases, the J end by 4 bases, with 17 bases between. This CDR3 is 16 amino acids long. The germline gives CDR1 KGHSH, CDR2 LQKENI. Method: immunoSEQ multiplex PCR; TCRdb's copy keeps in-frame clones and lacks some. The table shows 85,000 or so clones, with 85% to 95% occurring only once. These data originate in a study of T cell responses to AZD1222 COVID-19 vaccine. Broader study findings: Two AZD1222 administrations were followed by greater Spike-specific TCR breadth and depth. Most donors were white British and more were female, and clonal diversity was possibly underestimated. It was only after the peak T cell response that any repertoires were sampled.

Source: peripheral blood, taken 28 days after the second AZD1222 dose. The TCR was taken from an adult who received the AZD1222 COVID-19 vaccine. The genes are TRBV18 and TRBJ1-2; D is perhaps TRBD1 (5 bases). The CDR3 loop is CASSPGGADPSYGYTF. The CDR3 DNA reads as TGTGCCAGCTCACCAGGCGGGGCAGACCCTTCCTATGGCTACACCTTC.